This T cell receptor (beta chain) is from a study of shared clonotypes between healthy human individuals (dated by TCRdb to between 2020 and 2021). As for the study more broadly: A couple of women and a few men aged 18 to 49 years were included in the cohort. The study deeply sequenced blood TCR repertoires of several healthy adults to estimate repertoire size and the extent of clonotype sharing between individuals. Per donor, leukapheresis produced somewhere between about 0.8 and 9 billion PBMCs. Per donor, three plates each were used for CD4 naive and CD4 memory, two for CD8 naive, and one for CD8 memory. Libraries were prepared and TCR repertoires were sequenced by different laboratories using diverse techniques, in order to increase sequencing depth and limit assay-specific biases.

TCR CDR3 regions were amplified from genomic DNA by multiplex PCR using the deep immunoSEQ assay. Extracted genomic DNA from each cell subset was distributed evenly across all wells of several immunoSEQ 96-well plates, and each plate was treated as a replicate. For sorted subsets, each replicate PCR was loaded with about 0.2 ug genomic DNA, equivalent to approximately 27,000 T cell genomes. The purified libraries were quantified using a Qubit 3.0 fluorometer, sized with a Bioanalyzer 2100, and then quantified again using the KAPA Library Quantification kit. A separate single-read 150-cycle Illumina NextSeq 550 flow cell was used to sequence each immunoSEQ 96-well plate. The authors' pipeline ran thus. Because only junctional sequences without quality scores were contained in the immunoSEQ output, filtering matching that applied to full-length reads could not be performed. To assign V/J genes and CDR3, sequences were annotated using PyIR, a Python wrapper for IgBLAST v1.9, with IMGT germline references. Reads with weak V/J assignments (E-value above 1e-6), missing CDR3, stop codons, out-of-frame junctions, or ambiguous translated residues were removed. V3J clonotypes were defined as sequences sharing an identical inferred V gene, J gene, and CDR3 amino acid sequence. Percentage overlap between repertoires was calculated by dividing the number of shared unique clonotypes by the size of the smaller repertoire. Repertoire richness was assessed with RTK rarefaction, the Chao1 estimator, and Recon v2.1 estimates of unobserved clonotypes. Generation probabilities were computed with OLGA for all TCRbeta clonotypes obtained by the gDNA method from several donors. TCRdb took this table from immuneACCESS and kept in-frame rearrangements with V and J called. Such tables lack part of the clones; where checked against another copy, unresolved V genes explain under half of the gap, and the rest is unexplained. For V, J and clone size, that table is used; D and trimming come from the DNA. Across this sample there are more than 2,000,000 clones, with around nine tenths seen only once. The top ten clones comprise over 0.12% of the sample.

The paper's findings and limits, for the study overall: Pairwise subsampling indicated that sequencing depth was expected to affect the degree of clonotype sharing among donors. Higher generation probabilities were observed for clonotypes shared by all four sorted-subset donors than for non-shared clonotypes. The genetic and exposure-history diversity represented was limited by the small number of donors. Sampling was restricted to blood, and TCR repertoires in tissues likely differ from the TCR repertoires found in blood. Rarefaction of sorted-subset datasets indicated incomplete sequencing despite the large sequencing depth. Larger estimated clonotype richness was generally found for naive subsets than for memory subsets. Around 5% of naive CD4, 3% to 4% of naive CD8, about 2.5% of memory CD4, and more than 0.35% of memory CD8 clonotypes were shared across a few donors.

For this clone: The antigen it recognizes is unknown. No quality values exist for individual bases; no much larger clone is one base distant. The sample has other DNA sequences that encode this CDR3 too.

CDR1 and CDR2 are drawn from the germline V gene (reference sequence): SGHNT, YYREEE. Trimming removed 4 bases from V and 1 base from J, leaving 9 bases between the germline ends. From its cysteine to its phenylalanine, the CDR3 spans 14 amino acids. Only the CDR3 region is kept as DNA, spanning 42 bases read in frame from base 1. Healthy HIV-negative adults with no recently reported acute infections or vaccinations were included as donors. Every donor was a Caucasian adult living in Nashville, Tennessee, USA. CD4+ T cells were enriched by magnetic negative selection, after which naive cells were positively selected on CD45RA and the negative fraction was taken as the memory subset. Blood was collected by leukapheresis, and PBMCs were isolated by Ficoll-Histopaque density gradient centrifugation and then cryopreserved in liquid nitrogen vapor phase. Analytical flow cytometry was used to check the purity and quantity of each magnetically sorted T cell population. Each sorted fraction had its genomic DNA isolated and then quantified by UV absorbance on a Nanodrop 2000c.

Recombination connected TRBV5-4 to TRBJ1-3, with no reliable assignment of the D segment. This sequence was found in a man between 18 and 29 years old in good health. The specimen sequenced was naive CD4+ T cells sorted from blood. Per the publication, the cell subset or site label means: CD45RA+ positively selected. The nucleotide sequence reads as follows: TGTGCCAGCAGCCCGGGGAGTTCTGGAAACACCATATATTTT. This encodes CASSPGSSGNTIYF.